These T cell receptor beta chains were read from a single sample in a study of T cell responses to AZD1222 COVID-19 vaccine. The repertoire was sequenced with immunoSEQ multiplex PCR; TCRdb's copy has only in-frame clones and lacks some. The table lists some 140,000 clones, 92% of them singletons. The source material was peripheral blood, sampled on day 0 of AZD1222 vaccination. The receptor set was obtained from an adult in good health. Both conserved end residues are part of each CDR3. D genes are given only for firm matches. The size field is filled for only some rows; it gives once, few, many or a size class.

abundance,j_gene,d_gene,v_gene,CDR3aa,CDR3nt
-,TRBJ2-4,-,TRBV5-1,CASSPDRSQGIQYF,TGCGCCAGCAGCCCGGACAGATCCCAAGGCATTCAGTACTTC
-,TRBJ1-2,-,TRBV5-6,CASGTGNYGYTF,TGTGCCAGCGGTACAGGGAACTATGGCTACACCTTC
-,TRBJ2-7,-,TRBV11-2,CASSLARGQVTYEQYF,TGTGCCAGCAGCTTAGCGCGGGGGCAAGTGACGTACGAGCAGTACTTC
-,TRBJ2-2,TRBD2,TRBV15,CATSISSGRATGELFF,TGTGCCACCAGCATATCTAGCGGGAGGGCAACCGGGGAGCTGTTTTTT
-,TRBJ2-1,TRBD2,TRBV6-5,CASSYISSGSKNEQFF,TGTGCCAGCAGTTACATTTCCAGCGGGAGCAAGAATGAGCAGTTCTTC
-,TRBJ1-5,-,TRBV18,CASSPGVSNQPQHF,TGTGCCAGCTCACCAGGCGTGAGCAATCAGCCCCAGCATTTT
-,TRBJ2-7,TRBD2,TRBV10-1,CASSDLRGRSYEQYF,TGCGCCAGCAGTGACTTGCGCGGGAGATCCTACGAGCAGTACTTC
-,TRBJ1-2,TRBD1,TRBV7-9,CASSSLGQEQNYGYTF,TGTGCCAGCAGCTCACTTGGACAGGAGCAAAACTATGGCTACACCTTC
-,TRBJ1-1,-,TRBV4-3,CASSQDGTVTEAFF,TGCGCCAGCAGCCAAGATGGCACAGTCACTGAAGCTTTCTTT
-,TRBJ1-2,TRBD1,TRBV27,CASSWTGGNYGYTF,TGTGCCAGCAGTTGGACAGGGGGCAACTATGGCTACACCTTC
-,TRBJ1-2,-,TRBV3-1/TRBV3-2,CASSQDRQGRANYGYTF,TGTGCCAGCAGCCAAGATCGGCAGGGCAGGGCTAACTATGGCTACACCTTC
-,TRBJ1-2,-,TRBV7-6,CASSAFSYGYTF,TGTGCCAGCAGCGCATTTTCCTATGGCTACACCTTC
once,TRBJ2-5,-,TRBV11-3,CASSSAAGREGQETQYF,TGTGCCAGCAGCTCAGCCGCAGGGAGAGAGGGTCAAGAGACCCAGTACTTC
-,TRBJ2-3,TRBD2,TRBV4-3,CASSQTASGIDTQYF,TGCGCCAGCAGCCAAACGGCTAGCGGGATAGATACGCAGTATTTT
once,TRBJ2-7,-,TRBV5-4,CASSFGRGSSYEQYF,TGTGCCAGCAGCTTCGGGCGGGGCAGTTCCTACGAGCAGTACTTC
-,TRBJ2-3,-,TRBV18,CASSPMFTDTQYF,TGTGCCAGCTCACCAATGTTCACAGATACGCAGTATTTT
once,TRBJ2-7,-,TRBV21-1,CASSKDNRGNF,TGTGCCAGCAGCAAAGATAACAGGGGGAACTTC
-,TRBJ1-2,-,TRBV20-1,CSAPNNYGYTF,TGCAGTGCTCCCAATAACTATGGCTACACCTTC
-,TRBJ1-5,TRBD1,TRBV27,CASSSSPSTGSNQPQHF,TGTGCCAGCAGTTCCTCCCCTTCGACAGGGAGCAATCAGCCCCAGCATTTT
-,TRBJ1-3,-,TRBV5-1,CASRQYSGNTIYF,TGCGCCAGCAGACAGTACTCTGGAAACACCATATATTTT
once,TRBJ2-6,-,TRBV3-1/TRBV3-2,CASSPSRSGANVLTF,TGTGCCAGCAGCCCCTCCCGGTCCGGGGCCAACGTCCTGACTTTC
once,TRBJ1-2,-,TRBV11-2,CASSQPRADDGYTF,TGTGCCAGCAGCCAACCACGGGCGGACGATGGCTACACCTTC
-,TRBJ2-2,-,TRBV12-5,CASGPNTGELFF,TGTGCTAGTGGCCCCAATACCGGGGAGCTGTTTTTT
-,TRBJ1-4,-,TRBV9,CASSVGEGWGEKLFF,TGTGCCAGCAGCGTAGGGGAGGGGTGGGGTGAAAAACTGTTTTTT
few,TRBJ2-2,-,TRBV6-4,CASSEESWAGELFF,TGTGCCAGCAGTGAGGAAAGCTGGGCCGGGGAGCTGTTTTTT
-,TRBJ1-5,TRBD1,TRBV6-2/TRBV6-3,CASSYGGGGNQPQHF,TGTGCCAGCAGTTACGGAGGGGGCGGCAATCAGCCCCAGCATTTT